This section outlines one TCR beta chain sequence together with its context. The data were obtained in a study of early T cells in non-severe SARS-CoV-2 infection. The CDR3 consists of 12 residues. V was trimmed by 6 bases and J by 5 bases, leaving 12 bases between them. In germline, CDR1 is DFQATT, CDR2 SNEGSKA (reference sequence). TCRdb itself ran the 5' RACE reads through MiXCR, one entry per CDR3 protein. This sample yields fewer than 100,000 distinct CDR3 sequences, of which 6% to 7% are seen a single time; about 7.8% belongs to the top ten. Sequenced: whole blood. This TCR came from an adult who was a healthcare worker with PCR-confirmed SARS-CoV-2 infection or an uninfected control (not recorded which). V is TRBV20-1 and J is TRBJ2-3; a possible D gene is TRBD1 (6 bases). CDR3 coding DNA: TGCAGTGCGAGGACAGTGGGAGATACGCAGTATTTT. As protein: CSARTVGDTQYF.